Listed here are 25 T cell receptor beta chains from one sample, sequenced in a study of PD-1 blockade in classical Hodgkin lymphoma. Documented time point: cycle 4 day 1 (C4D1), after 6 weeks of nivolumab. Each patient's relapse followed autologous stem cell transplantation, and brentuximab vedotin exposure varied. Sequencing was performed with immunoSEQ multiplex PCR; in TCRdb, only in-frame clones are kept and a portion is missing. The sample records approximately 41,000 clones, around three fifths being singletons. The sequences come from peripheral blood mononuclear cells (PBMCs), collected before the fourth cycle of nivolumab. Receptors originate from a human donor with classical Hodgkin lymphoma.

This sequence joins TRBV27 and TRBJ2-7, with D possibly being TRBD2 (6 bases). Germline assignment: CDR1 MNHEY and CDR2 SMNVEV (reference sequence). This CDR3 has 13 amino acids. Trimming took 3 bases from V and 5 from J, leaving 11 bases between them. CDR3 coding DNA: TGTGCCAGCAGTTTTGGCGGGGTGGACGAGCAGTACTTC. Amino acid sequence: CASSFGGVDEQYF.

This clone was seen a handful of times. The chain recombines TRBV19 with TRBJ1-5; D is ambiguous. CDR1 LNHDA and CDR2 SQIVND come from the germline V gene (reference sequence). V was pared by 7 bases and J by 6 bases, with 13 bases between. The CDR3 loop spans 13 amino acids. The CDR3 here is CASMATLGQPQHF. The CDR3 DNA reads TGTGCCAGTATGGCCACCCTCGGTCAGCCCCAGCATTTT.

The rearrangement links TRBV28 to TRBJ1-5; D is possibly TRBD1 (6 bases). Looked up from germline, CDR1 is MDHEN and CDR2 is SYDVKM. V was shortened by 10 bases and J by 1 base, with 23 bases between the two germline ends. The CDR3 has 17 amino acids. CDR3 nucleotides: TGTGCCACCTCATTATTGGGACAAAGCGGGAGCAATCAGCCCCAGCATTTT. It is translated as CATSLLGQSGSNQPQHF.

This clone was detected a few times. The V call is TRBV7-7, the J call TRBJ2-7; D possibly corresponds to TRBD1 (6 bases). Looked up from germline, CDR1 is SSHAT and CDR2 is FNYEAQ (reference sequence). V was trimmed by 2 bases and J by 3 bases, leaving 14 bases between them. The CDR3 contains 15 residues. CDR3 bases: TGTGCCAGCAGCTTAAGTACAGGGTCTGACTACGAGCAGTACTTC. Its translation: CASSLSTGSDYEQYF.

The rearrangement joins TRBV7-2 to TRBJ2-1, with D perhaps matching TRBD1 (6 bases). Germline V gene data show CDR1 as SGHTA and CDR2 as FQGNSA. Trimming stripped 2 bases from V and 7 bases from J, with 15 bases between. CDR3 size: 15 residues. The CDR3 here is CASSLYRVGGNEQFF. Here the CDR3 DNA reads TGTGCCAGCAGCTTATATAGGGTAGGGGGTAATGAGCAGTTCTTC.

The CDR3 sequence is CASSLGLAKNIQYF. The CDR3 DNA sequence: TGTGCCAGCAGCTTGGGGTTAGCCAAAAACATTCAGTACTTC. The chain uses TRBV5-6 and TRBJ2-4; D is unresolved. The germline CDR1 and CDR2 sequences are SGHDT and YYEEEE. V was pared by 0 bases and J by 0 bases, with 4 bases between. The CDR3 runs 14 residues.

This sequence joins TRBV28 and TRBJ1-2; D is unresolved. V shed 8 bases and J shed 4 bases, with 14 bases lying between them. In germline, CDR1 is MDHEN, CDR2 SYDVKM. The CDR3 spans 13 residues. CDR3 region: CASLEGISYGYTF. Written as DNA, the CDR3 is TGTGCCAGCTTGGAGGGTATTTCCTATGGCTACACCTTC.

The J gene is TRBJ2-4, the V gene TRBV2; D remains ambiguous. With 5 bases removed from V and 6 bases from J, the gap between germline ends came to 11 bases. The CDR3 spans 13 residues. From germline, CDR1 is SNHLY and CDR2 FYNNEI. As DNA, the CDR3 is TGTGCCAGCAGTTTTGACTCATTAAACATTCAGTACTTC. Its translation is CASSFDSLNIQYF.

CDR3 sequence (DNA): TGTGCCAGCAGTTCCGTCAGAAGGGCTGAAGCTTTCTTT. Translation gives CASSSVRRAEAFF. The chain carries TRBV6-5 and TRBJ1-1; no definite D call. V dropped 4 bases and J dropped 6 bases, with 12 bases sitting between them. The germline V gene encodes CDR1 MNHEY and CDR2 SVGAGI. The CDR3 extends over 13 amino acids.

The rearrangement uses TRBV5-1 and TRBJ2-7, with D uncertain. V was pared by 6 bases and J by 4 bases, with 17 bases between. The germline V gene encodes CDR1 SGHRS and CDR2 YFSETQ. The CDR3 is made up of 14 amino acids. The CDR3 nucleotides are TGCGCCAGCAAGGCCTCTACGTCAACATACGAGCAGTACTTC. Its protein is CASKASTSTYEQYF.

The CDR3 protein is CAISEFSSAVDEQFF. DNA for the CDR3: TGTGCCATCAGTGAGTTTAGCAGCGCTGTCGATGAGCAGTTCTTC. This rearrangement joins TRBV10-3 to TRBJ2-1; D gene ambiguous. The germline V gene has CDR1 ENHRY and CDR2 SYGVKD. The V end lost 1 base, the J end lost 8 bases, and 15 bases lay between the germline ends. The CDR3 is 15 amino acids.

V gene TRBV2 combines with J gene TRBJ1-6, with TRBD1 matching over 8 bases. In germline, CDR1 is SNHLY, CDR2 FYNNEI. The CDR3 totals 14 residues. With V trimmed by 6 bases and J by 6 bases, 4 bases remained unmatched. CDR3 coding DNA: TGTGCCAGCAGCCCAGGGGGCTCTAATTCACCCCTCCACTTT. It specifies CASSPGGSNSPLHF.

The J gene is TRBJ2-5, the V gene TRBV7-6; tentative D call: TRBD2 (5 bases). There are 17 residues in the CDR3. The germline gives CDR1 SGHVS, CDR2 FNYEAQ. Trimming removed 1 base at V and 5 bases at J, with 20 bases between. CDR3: CASSLETGGARWETQYF. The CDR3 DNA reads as TGTGCCAGCAGCTTAGAGACCGGAGGAGCTCGGTGGGAGACCCAGTACTTC.

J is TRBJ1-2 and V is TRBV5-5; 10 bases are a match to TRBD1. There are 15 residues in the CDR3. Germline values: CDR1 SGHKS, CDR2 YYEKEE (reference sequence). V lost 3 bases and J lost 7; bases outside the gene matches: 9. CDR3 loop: CASSSADRGEGGYTF. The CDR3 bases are TGTGCCAGCAGCTCCGCGGACAGGGGGGAGGGTGGCTACACCTTC.

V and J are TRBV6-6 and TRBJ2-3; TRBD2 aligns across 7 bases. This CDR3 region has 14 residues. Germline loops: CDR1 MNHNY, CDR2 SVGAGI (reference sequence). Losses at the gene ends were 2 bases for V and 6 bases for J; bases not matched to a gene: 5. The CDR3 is CASSYGGVLDTQYF. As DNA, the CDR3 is TGTGCCAGCAGTTACGGGGGGGTCCTGGATACGCAGTATTTT.

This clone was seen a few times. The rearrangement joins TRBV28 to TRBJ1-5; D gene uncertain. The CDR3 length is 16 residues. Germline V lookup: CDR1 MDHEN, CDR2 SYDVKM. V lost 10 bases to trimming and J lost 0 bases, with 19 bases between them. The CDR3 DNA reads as TGTGCCATAATCCGAGGCGGGCAGTATAGCAATCAGCCCCAGCATTTT. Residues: CAIIRGGQYSNQPQHF.

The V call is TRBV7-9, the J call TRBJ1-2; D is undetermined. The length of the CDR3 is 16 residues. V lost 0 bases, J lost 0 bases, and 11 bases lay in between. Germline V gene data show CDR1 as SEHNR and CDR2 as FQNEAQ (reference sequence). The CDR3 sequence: CASSLASRIANYGYTF. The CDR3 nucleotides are TGTGCCAGCAGCTTAGCGAGCAGGATCGCTAACTATGGCTACACCTTC.

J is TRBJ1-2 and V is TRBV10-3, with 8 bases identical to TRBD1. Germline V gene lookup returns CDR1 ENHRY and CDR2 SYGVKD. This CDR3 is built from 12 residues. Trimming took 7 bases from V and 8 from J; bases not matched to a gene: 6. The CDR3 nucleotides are TGTGCCATCACCCGGACAGGGCTCGGCTACACCTTC. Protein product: CAITRTGLGYTF.

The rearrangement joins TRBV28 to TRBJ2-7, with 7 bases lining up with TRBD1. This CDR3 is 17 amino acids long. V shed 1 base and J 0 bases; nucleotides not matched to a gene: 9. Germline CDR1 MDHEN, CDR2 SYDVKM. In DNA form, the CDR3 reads TGTGCCAGCAGTTTATCTTTAGGGGGCTTTCCCTCCTACGAGCAGTACTTC. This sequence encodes CASSLSLGGFPSYEQYF.

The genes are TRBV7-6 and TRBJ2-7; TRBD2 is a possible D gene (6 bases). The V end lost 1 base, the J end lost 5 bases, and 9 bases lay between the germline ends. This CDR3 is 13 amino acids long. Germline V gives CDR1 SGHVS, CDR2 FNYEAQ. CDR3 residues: CASSLGGVNEQYF. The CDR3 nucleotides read TGTGCCAGCAGCTTAGGGGGGGTTAACGAGCAGTACTTC.

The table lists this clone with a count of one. CDR3: CASSYSGGETQYF. CDR3 DNA sequence: TGTGCCAGCAGTTACTCTGGGGGGGAGACCCAGTACTTC. The chain recombines TRBV6-5 with TRBJ2-5, with D possibly being TRBD2 (6 bases). V was shortened by 0 bases and J by 5 bases, with 7 bases between the two germline ends. Germline V gives CDR1 MNHEY, CDR2 SVGAGI. This CDR3 comprises 13 residues.

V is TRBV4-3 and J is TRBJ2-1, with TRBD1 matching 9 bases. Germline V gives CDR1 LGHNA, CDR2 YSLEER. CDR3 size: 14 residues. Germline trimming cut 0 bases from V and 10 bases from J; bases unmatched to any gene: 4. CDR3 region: CASSQDLGQGEQFF. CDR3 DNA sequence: TGCGCCAGCAGCCAAGATCTGGGACAGGGCGAGCAGTTCTTC.

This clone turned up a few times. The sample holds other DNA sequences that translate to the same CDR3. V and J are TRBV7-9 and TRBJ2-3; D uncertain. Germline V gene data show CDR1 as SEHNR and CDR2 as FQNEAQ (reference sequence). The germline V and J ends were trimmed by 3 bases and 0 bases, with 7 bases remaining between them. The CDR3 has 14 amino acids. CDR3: CASSLTASTDTQYF. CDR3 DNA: TGTGCCAGCAGCTTGACCGCTAGCACAGATACGCAGTATTTT.

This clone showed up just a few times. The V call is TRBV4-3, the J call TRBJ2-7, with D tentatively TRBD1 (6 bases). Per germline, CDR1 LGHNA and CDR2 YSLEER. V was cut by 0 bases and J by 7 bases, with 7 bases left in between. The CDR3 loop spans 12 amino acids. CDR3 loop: CASSQERGEQYF. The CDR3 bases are TGCGCCAGCAGCCAAGAAAGGGGGGAGCAGTACTTC.

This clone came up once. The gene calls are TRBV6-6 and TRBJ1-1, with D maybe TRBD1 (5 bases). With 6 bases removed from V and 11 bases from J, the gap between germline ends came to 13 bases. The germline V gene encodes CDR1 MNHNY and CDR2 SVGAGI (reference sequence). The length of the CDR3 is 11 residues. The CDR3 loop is CASRTLGAAFF. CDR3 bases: TGTGCCAGCAGGACTCTTGGGGCGGCTTTCTTT.